These 25 T cell receptor beta chains share one sample of origin, sequenced in a study of CD8+ T cells in alopecia areata. Sample treatment: oral pan-JAK inhibitor, 5-10 mg twice daily. In each case, RNA was isolated and then reverse transcribed into cDNA as the sequencing template. The data were produced by immunoSEQ multiplex PCR, yet TCRdb's version contains in-frame clones alone and is incomplete. The table lists under 150,000 clones, 56% of them singletons. Sequences were derived from CD4+ T cells sorted from blood, sampled at week 24, from a patient treated with tofacitinib. The receptors originated from a human donor with alopecia areata.

There are a few counts of this clone. This rearrangement joins TRBV29-1 to TRBJ2-2, with 8 bases matching TRBD1. V lost 7 bases and J lost 7; bases outside the gene matches: 8. Per germline, CDR1 SQVTM and CDR2 ANQGSEA. This CDR3 contains 13 residues. CDR3 DNA: TGCAGCGGAAGGACAGGGTCCGTCGGGGAGCTGTTTTTT. Translating gives CSGRTGSVGELFF.

The chain uses TRBV2 and TRBJ1-1; D not resolved. The CDR3 totals 13 residues. Germline V gene data show CDR1 as SNHLY and CDR2 as FYNNEI. V lost 7 bases and J lost 1, with 10 bases in between. As DNA, the CDR3 is TGTGCCAGCAATGTGGGTGGGAACACTGAAGCTTTCTTT. Amino acids: CASNVGGNTEAFF.

This CDR3 reads CAWRATGGSEQYF. CDR3 bases: TGTGCCTGGAGAGCTACAGGGGGGTCCGAGCAGTACTTC. The chain links TRBV30 to TRBJ2-7, with 8 bases matching TRBD1. The CDR3 covers 13 residues. Trimming at V came to 3 bases and at J to 6 bases, leaving 7 bases not matched to a gene. Germline V CDR1 and CDR2: GTSNPN, SVGIG (reference sequence).

This clone was seen more than once but under ten times. Here the CDR3 reads CASSLGQGQQYF. In nucleotides, the CDR3 is TGTGCCAGCAGCTTAGGACAGGGACAGCAGTACTTC. The rearrangement uses TRBV7-2 and TRBJ2-7, with 7 bases matching TRBD1. CDR1 and CDR2 (germline): SGHTA, FQGNSA. Trimming removed 1 base from V and 8 bases from J; junction bases left unmatched: 2. The CDR3 runs 12 residues.

The chain is built from TRBV30 and TRBJ2-2, with D tentatively TRBD1 (5 bases). Germline V gene sequence: CDR1 GTSNPN, CDR2 SVGIG (reference sequence). The V gene lost 2 bases and the J gene lost 5 bases, with 12 bases spanning the gap. This CDR3 region has 14 residues. CDR3 sequence (DNA): TGTGCCTGGAGTCTGGGGCCAGCGACCGGGGAGCTGTTTTTT. It specifies CAWSLGPATGELFF. The complete variable domain, with remaining parts taken from reference TRBV30 and TRBJ2-2, reads SQTIHQWPATLVQPVGSPLSLECTVEGTSNPNLYWYRQAAGRGLQLLFYSVGIGQISSEVPQNLSASRPQDRQFILSSKKLLLSDSGFYLCAWSLGPATGELFFGEGSRLTVL.

As for this clone: Other nucleotide sequences from this sample produce the same CDR3. This CDR3 reads CAWSVSGNTIYF. The CDR3 coding sequence is TGTGCCTGGAGTGTATCCGGAAACACCATATATTTT. The V call is TRBV30, the J call TRBJ1-3; D remains unclear. This CDR3 is 12 amino acids long. The germline gives CDR1 GTSNPN, CDR2 SVGIG (reference sequence). V was clipped by 0 bases and J by 4 bases, with 4 bases between them.

This clone has more than one count but fewer than ten. The rearrangement joins TRBV7-8 to TRBJ2-7; D not certain. The ends were cut back, 5 bases at V and 0 bases at J, with 17 bases in the middle. The CDR3 has 16 amino acids. The germline V gene has CDR1 SGHVS and CDR2 FQNEAQ. The CDR3 coding sequence is TGTGCCAGCAGCCGGCCGACGGGCAGTCGCTCCTACGAGCAGTACTTC. As protein: CASSRPTGSRSYEQYF.

This chain links TRBV5-6 with TRBJ1-6; TRBD1 matches 9 bases. This CDR3 contains 15 residues. The V and J ends lost 0 bases and 9 bases, in that order; junction bases with no gene match: 4. Per germline, CDR1 SGHDT and CDR2 YYEEEE. The CDR3: CASSLVTGGSSPLHF. CDR3 nucleotides: TGTGCCAGCAGCTTGGTTACAGGGGGCAGTTCACCCCTCCACTTT.

V gene TRBV30 combines with J gene TRBJ1-1; weak D call: TRBD1 (5 bases). V lost 0 bases and J lost 5, with 10 bases in between. The CDR3 covers 13 residues. Germline-derived CDR1 and CDR2 are GTSNPN and SVGIG (reference sequence). This chain's CDR3 is CAWSVGRVTEAFF. The DNA of the CDR3 is TGTGCCTGGAGTGTCGGCAGGGTAACTGAAGCTTTCTTT.

V gene TRBV5-1 combines with J gene TRBJ2-7; the D call may be TRBD1 or TRBD2 (7 bases each). CDR3 length: 15 amino acids. The V gene lost 4 bases and the J gene lost 7 bases, with 21 bases spanning the gap. Germline V CDR1 and CDR2: SGHRS, YFSETQ. CDR3 coding DNA: TGCGCCAGCAGCAGACGACAGGGCGCGGGGGATGAGCAGTACTTC. This gives the protein CASSRRQGAGDEQYF.

Notes on this clone: Within the sample, other DNA sequences also encode this same CDR3. V is TRBV18 and J is TRBJ1-2; the match to TRBD1 covers 8 bases. Germline-derived CDR1 and CDR2 are KGHSH and LQKENI. The V gene end was trimmed by 6 bases and the J gene end by 3 bases; junction bases not matched to a gene: 3. This CDR3 spans 13 amino acids. The CDR3 DNA reads as TGTGCCAGCTCCCCGGACAGGGACTATGGCTACACCTTC. This translates into CASSPDRDYGYTF.

This clone was counted a few times. The chain combines TRBV29-1 with TRBJ1-2; tentative D call: TRBD1 (6 bases). CDR3 length equals 12 residues. Germline V gives CDR1 SQVTM, CDR2 ANQGSEA. Trimming cost V 2 bases and J 7 bases, with 11 bases left between them. The CDR3 loop reads CSVEWGPSGYTF. The CDR3, as DNA: TGCAGCGTTGAATGGGGGCCTAGTGGCTACACCTTC.

The chain combines TRBV7-2 with TRBJ2-3; 7 nucleotides match TRBD2. Per the germline V gene, CDR1 is SGHTA and CDR2 is FQGNSA. V gave up 3 bases and J gave up 5 bases; unmatched junction bases: 17. The CDR3 loop spans 18 amino acids. The DNA for the CDR3 is TGTGCCAGCAGCTTCGGGGTAAAGCGGGGCCACTTTGGAGATACGCAGTATTTT. This sequence encodes CASSFGVKRGHFGDTQYF.

This clone was counted between two and nine times. This chain connects TRBV29-1 to TRBJ2-5; no clear D gene. The V end lost 4 bases, the J end lost 5 bases, and 14 bases lay between the germline ends. The CDR3 runs 13 residues. CDR1 and CDR2 (germline): SQVTM, ANQGSEA. The CDR3 DNA sequence: TGCAGCGTTGTACGGCACCAAGGGGAGACCCAGTACTTC. As protein: CSVVRHQGETQYF.

The chain couples TRBV5-6 to TRBJ1-2; 7 bases align to TRBD1. Trimming at V came to 4 bases and at J to 2 bases, leaving 5 bases not matched to a gene. The CDR3 spans 14 residues. Germline CDR1 SGHDT, CDR2 YYEEEE. CDR3 DNA: TGTGCCAGCAGCCGTCAGGGACAGAACTATGGCTACACCTTC. Protein: CASSRQGQNYGYTF.

The genes are TRBV9 and TRBJ2-2, with D perhaps TRBD1 or TRBD2 (7 bases each). The CDR3 has 16 residues. The germline V gene has CDR1 SGDLS and CDR2 YYNGEE. Trimming cost V 4 bases and J 1 base, with 14 bases left between them. CDR3 sequence: CASSSQGGMNTGELFF. For the CDR3, the DNA is TGTGCCAGCAGCTCCCAGGGGGGGATGAACACCGGGGAGCTGTTTTTT. The full variable domain, with the rest looked up from reference TRBV9 and TRBJ2-2, is DSGVTQTPKHLITATGQRVTLRCSPRSGDLSVYWYQQSLDQGLQFLIQYYNGEERAKGNILERFSAQQFPDLHSELNLSSLELGDSALYFCASSSQGGMNTGELFFGEGSRLTVL.

The chain links TRBV4-1 to TRBJ1-2; D gene ambiguous. CDR3 size: 15 residues. Deletions cut 1 base from V and 2 bases from J, with 11 bases between. Germline V gene lookup returns CDR1 MGHRA and CDR2 YSYEKL. CDR3 amino acids: CASSQGHSRNYGYTF. Here the CDR3 DNA reads TGCGCCAGCAGCCAAGGTCACAGCCGAAACTATGGCTACACCTTC.

The chain has TRBV27 and TRBJ1-5; no reliable D call. The germline gives CDR1 MNHEY, CDR2 SMNVEV (reference sequence). Trimming took off 6 bases at V and 1 base at J, with 10 bases between the two ends. The CDR3 consists of 14 residues. CDR3: CASSWSPSNQPQHF. CDR3 bases: TGTGCCAGCAGCTGGAGTCCAAGCAATCAGCCCCAGCATTTT.

V and J are TRBV7-9 and TRBJ2-2, with D perhaps matching TRBD2 (5 bases). This CDR3 contains 17 residues. The germline gives CDR1 SEHNR, CDR2 FQNEAQ (reference sequence). V lost 2 bases to trimming and J lost 2 bases, with 15 bases between them. The CDR3 sequence is CASSLLGGARNTGELFF. The CDR3 DNA reads as TGTGCCAGCAGCTTACTAGGAGGCGCGAGAAACACCGGGGAGCTGTTTTTT.

This clone was found a few times. The chain carries TRBV5-6 and TRBJ1-3; D is uncertain. Germline loops: CDR1 SGHDT, CDR2 YYEEEE. Deletions cut 2 bases from V and 4 bases from J, with 7 bases between. This CDR3 is 13 amino acids long. CDR3 protein: CASSFQSGNTIYF. The CDR3 nucleotides are TGTGCCAGCAGCTTCCAATCGGGAAACACCATATATTTT.

A few counts support this clone. V gene TRBV6-6 combines with J gene TRBJ1-3; maybe TRBD1 (5 bases). V gave up 6 bases and J gave up 4 bases, with 10 bases separating them. CDR3 length: 13 amino acids. Looked up from germline, CDR1 is MNHNY and CDR2 is SVGAGI (reference sequence). The CDR3 DNA is TGTGCCAGCAGATCCGGGGGAGGAAACACCATATATTTT. This sequence encodes CASRSGGGNTIYF.

The chain has TRBV27 and TRBJ1-5; TRBD1 might be the D (5 bases). Between the trimmed V and J ends, which lost 3 bases and 6 bases, there was a span of 9 bases. Looked up from germline, CDR1 is MNHEY and CDR2 is SMNVEV (reference sequence). The CDR3 extends over 13 amino acids. The chain's CDR3 is CASSLGRSQPQHF. CDR3 in DNA: TGTGCCAGCAGTTTGGGACGAAGTCAGCCCCAGCATTTT.

This clone was observed a handful of times. The chain employs TRBV6-5 and TRBJ2-5; D not resolved. This CDR3 has 13 residues. Germline CDR1 is MNHEY and CDR2 is SVGAGI. The germline V and J ends were trimmed by 5 bases and 1 base, with 8 bases remaining between them. The CDR3 protein is CASSTPGQETQYF. The CDR3 DNA is TGTGCCAGCAGTACCCCTGGCCAAGAGACCCAGTACTTC.

This chain uses TRBV6-5 with TRBJ2-2, with 8 bases aligning to TRBD1. Germline V gene data show CDR1 as MNHEY and CDR2 as SVGAGI. The CDR3 length is 14 residues. The ends lost 5 bases at V and 6 bases at J; junction bases unmatched: 5. The CDR3 is CASSRQGNPGELFF. For the CDR3, the DNA is TGTGCCAGCAGTCGACAGGGGAATCCCGGGGAGCTGTTTTTT.

As concerns this clone: This sample also contains other DNA sequences that code for the same CDR3. The J gene is TRBJ1-6, the V gene TRBV6-6; weak D call: TRBD1 (6 bases). Germline assignment: CDR1 MNHNY and CDR2 SVGAGI (reference sequence). The CDR3 totals 14 residues. Trimming took 4 bases from V and 7 from J, leaving 11 bases between them. The DNA of the CDR3 is TGTGCCAGCAGTTCTACAGGGCGGAATTCACCCCTCCACTTT. The encoded protein is CASSSTGRNSPLHF.